This T cell receptor beta chain is drawn from a study of blood T cell repertoires in COVID-19 (dated by TCRdb to the early 2020s). Concerning the study at large: The collaborator samples originated in the United States, Italy and Spain and spanned the acute and convalescent phases of COVID-19. Where available, HLA class I and class II types were taken from metadata supplied by the sample provider and were not determined by assay-based typing. The repertoires were made available in a free public database intended to serve as a resource for research on the immune response to SARS-CoV-2. The prospective study material was composed of cDNA or gDNA derived from T cells, B-cell-depleted T cells, or PBMCs. Samples came from the ongoing ImmuneRACE study (first 160 participants) plus 1,254 subjects from 6 global collaborators. Nearly every sample came with metadata listing a de-identified subject ID, COVID-19 status, age in years and sex. Deeply sampled blood TCRbeta repertoires from subjects exposed to, actively infected with, or recovered from COVID-19 were included in the dataset. Summary of the overall study and its limitations: Clinical and demographic metadata were provided uncurated, with the amount varying by source and participant.

One collaborating source in Seattle enrolled patients during active infection and followed them longitudinally through the course of disease. The collaborating institutions used their own protocols to collect whole blood in K2EDTA tubes. For TCRbeta analysis, collaborators shipped samples as frozen whole blood, isolated PBMCs, or DNA extracted from either of those sample types. Measured from the cysteine to the phenylalanine, the CDR3 is 13 residues long. The DNA shown is the 39-base CDR3, in frame from base 1. Germline trimming: 6 bases from V, 7 bases from J; junction bases outside gene matches: 7. The germline V gene supplies CDR1 MDHEN and CDR2 SYDVKM. Of note for this clone: Its antigen remains unidentified. No base quality information exists; no much larger clone differs at one position.

TCRbeta CDR3 regions were amplified from genomic DNA using the immunoSEQ Assay, a bias-controlled multiplex PCR. As for the original processing: Nucleated cell counts per sample were estimated from amplification of reference gene primers within the assay. To quantify the absolute abundance of each unique TCRbeta CDR3 rearrangement, sequence reads were collapsed and filtered. For each sample, productive Simpson clonality was calculated by taking the square root of Simpson's diversity index across productive rearrangements. TCRdb limited this immuneACCESS table to in-frame rearrangements with V and J called. A share of clones is missing; checked studies link under half to unresolved V genes, and the rest is unexplained. V, J and clone size were drawn from that table, and D and trimming were deduced from the DNA. The sample table holds about 73,000 clones, of which 70% to 80% were seen once. The top ten clonotypes cover approximately 2.3% of the sample.

This TCR was sampled from a man between 65 and 79 years old with COVID-19, enrolled during active disease. The V gene is TRBV28 and the J gene is TRBJ1-2; 8 of the junction bases match TRBD1. Sequenced sample: peripheral blood. The CDR3 region: CASRYGQGFGYTF. The bases are TGTGCCAGCAGGTACGGACAGGGTTTTGGCTACACCTTC.